This T cell receptor beta chain emerged from a study of T-cell reconstitution after alpha-beta-depleted transplantation in children (dated by TCRdb to the mid-2010s). Broadly, across the study: Using TCR repertoire profiling, the study followed T-cell immune reconstitution in a quantitative way in children after TCRalphabeta/CD19-depleted allogeneic hematopoietic cell transplantation.

Receptor amplification or capture employed PCR. The sequencing machine was an Illumina HiSeq 2500. TCR libraries were prepared with molecular barcoding, using unique molecular identifiers to normalize TCRbeta repertoire quantification. The public reads were reanalyzed by TCRdb: fastp trimming at Q25, MiXCR alignment, in-frame beta chains only. Identical CDR3 proteins give one entry, which carries the most common genes and DNA. In this sample the table shows roughly 220,000 distinct CDR3 sequences, approximately 9.8% of which occur a single time. Of the sample, around 5.1% falls within the top ten clones. This clonotype came up many times. What this receptor recognizes is not known. Base qualities are not recorded, but no much larger clone differs from it by a single base. Specimen: PBMCs from the stem cell graft donor, collected from the stem cell graft. This TCR derives from a human donor who donated a stem cell graft to a child with SCID.

The CDR3 protein sequence reads: CASSGGTGWGQETQYF. The sequenced DNA: TGTGCCAGCAGTGGCGGGACAGGTTGGGGTCAAGAGACCCAGTACTTC. Recombination linked TRBV6-1 to TRBJ2-5, and TRBD1 matches 8 of the central bases. The CDR3 numbers 16 residues from cysteine through phenylalanine. Just the 48-base CDR3 DNA is kept, in frame starting at base 1. CDR1 MNHNS and CDR2 SASEGT are derived from the germline V gene. At the junction V is shortened by 4 bases and J by 2 bases; bases outside the gene matches: 9.